This T cell receptor (beta chain) derives from a study of technical replicates of blood from a few donors. Of note for this clone: One end of the junction does not line up with germline, which may come from a read error.

Sequencing used immunoSEQ multiplex PCR; TCRdb keeps in-frame clones, though not all of them. The table shows 75,000 to 100,000 clones, with 85% to 95% occurring only once. This CDR3 has 15 residues. CDR1 LNHDA and CDR2 SQIVND come from the germline V gene (reference sequence). What was sequenced was T cells isolated from PBMCs. The source of this sequence is a human donor in good health. The chain uses TRBV19 and TRBJ1-2, with D maybe TRBD1 (6 bases). The CDR3 DNA is TGTGCCAGTAGTACCCAAACAACAGGGAGCGGAGGAAAAATCTTC. Translating gives CASSTQTTGSGGKIF.